This T cell receptor (beta chain) was recovered during a study of blood T cell repertoires in COVID-19 (dated by TCRdb to 2019 to 2021). Notes on the research overall: Samples covering the acute and convalescent phases of COVID-19 were provided by collaborators in the United States, Italy and Spain. A de-identified subject ID, COVID-19 status, age in years and sex were almost always included in the sample metadata. The material from the prospective study consisted of cDNA or gDNA derived from T cells, B-cell-depleted T cells, or PBMCs. The samples were drawn from two sources: the first 160 participants of the ongoing ImmuneRACE study, and 950 to 1,500 subjects contributed by 6 global collaborators. Where available, HLA class I and class II types were obtained from metadata supplied by the sample provider rather than from assay-based typing. The repertoires were released in a freely available public database intended as a resource for research on the immune response to SARS-CoV-2. Deeply sampled blood TCRbeta repertoires from subjects exposed to, actively infected with, or recovered from COVID-19 were included in the dataset. Beyond this particular receptor, the publication reports: The quantity of clinical and demographic metadata differed by source and by participant and was supplied without curation.

Whole blood was collected in K2EDTA tubes by collaborating institutions according to the institutions' own protocols. For TCRbeta analysis, collaborators shipped samples in one of three forms: frozen whole blood, isolated PBMCs, or DNA extracted from either of those sample types. The immunoSEQ Assay, a bias-controlled multiplex PCR, was used to amplify TCRbeta CDR3 regions from genomic DNA. In the authors' own workflow: The number of nucleated cells in each sample was estimated from the amplification of reference gene primers within the assay. To quantify the absolute abundance of each unique TCRbeta CDR3 rearrangement, sequence reads were collapsed and filtered. For each sample, productive Simpson clonality was calculated as the square root of Simpson's diversity index over productive rearrangements. Entries here come from immuneACCESS through TCRdb and include only in-frame sequences with V and J called. Some clones fail to appear in such tables; in the studies checked, an unresolved V gene covers under half of the shortfall, and the cause of the remainder is unknown. D and trimming were read from the DNA, whereas the V and J calls and clone size are those reported in that table. This sample holds tens of thousands of clones; about four fifths were observed only once. In total, the top ten clones hold around a sixth of the sample.

Comments on this clone: The antigen it recognizes is unknown. No base qualities exist here, and no much larger clone lies one base off it.

Sequencing was carried out using peripheral blood. This clonotype originated in a human donor in a cohort sampled during active COVID-19.

CDR3 protein: CAISETGTSGRNEQFF. Here is the DNA: TGTGCCATCAGTGAGACCGGGACTAGCGGGAGGAATGAGCAGTTCTTC. Here the chain combines TRBV10-3 and TRBJ2-1; 15 middle bases align to TRBD2. Clipping removes 2 bases from V and 7 bases from J, with 3 as the unmatched junction base count. Inclusive of the bounding cysteine and phenylalanine, the CDR3 is 16 residues long. Only the CDR3 DNA is retained, 48 bases long and in frame from the first base. CDR1 and CDR2, per the germline V gene, are ENHRY and SYGVKD.